This is a list of T cell receptor beta chains from one sample in a study of Graves' ophthalmopathy and Graves' hyperthyroidism. TCRdb re-derived calls from the multiplex PCR reads in MiXCR, one entry per CDR3 protein. The repertoire holds 620,000 or so distinct CDR3 sequences, around a fifth seen once, with around 6.5% in the top ten. The specimen sequenced was peripheral blood. These receptors originate from a woman aged 18-29 years with stable Graves' hyperthyroidism. Some clones in this sample may be carry-over from other donors' samples. Both conserved end residues are part of each CDR3. D genes are given only for firm matches. The size of a clone is reported for some rows only, either as once, few or many, or as a class for expanded clones.

TRBV20-1	15	TRBJ1-5	TRBD1	many	CSASPGQGLNQPQHF	TGCAGTGCTAGTCCGGGACAGGGACTCAATCAGCCCCAGCATTTT
TRBV11-2	15	TRBJ1-5	.	many	CASSLERDMGQPQHF	TGTGCCAGCAGCTTAGAGAGGGACATGGGCCAGCCCCAGCATTTT
TRBV6-2/TRBV6-3	17	TRBJ1-1	.	few	CASSTNFRGSTNTEAFF	TGTGCCAGCAGTACTAACTTTCGGGGGAGCACGAACACTGAAGCTTTCTTT
TRBV11-2	15	TRBJ2-2	TRBD1	.	CASRRQGQLPGELFF	TGTGCCAGCAGGAGACAGGGCCAGTTACCCGGGGAGCTGTTTTTT
TRBV2	17	TRBJ2-4	.	many	CASSPDGPHLAKNIQYF	TGTGCCAGCAGCCCAGACGGACCTCACCTAGCCAAAAACATTCAGTACTTC
TRBV29-1	11	TRBJ1-2	.	many	CSVASGYGYTF	TGCAGCGTTGCTTCAGGGTATGGCTACACCTTC
TRBV20-1	12	TRBJ2-5	TRBD2	few	CSARREGETQYF	TGCAGTGCCAGGAGGGAGGGCGAGACCCAGTACTTC
TRBV6-1	12	TRBJ2-4	.	many	CASTQGGKLQYF	TGTGCCAGCACTCAAGGGGGGAAACTTCAGTACTTC
TRBV24-1	15	TRBJ1-2	.	many	CATSDPRDGNYGYTF	TGTGCCACCAGTGATCCGCGGGACGGCAACTATGGCTACACCTTC
TRBV29-1	17	TRBJ1-5	.	.	CSPRERDSSSRDQPQHF	TGCAGCCCAAGAGAGAGGGACTCCAGTAGTAGAGATCAGCCCCAGCATTTT
TRBV4-1	17	TRBJ2-7	TRBD1	.	CASSHPGTGGSGYEQYF	TGCGCCAGCAGCCATCCCGGGACAGGGGGCAGTGGCTACGAGCAGTACTTC
TRBV3-1	13	TRBJ2-7	TRBD1	once	CASSRTGDSEQYF	TGTGCCAGCAGCAGGACAGGAGACAGCGAGCAGTACTTC
TRBV10-3	12	TRBJ2-7	TRBD1	once	CAMSGQGYEQYF	TGTGCCATGTCTGGACAGGGCTACGAGCAGTACTTC
TRBV10-3	14	TRBJ1-2	.	.	CAISEYITADGYTF	TGTGCCATCAGTGAGTATATTACAGCGGATGGCTACACCTTC
TRBV14	13	TRBJ1-5	.	many	CASSQRGSTPQHF	TGTGCCAGCAGCCAACGGGGGTCCACGCCCCAGCATTTT
TRBV9	14	TRBJ2-2	.	.	CASSVVENTGELCF	TGTGCCAGCAGCGTAGTTGAGAACACCGGGGAGCTGTGTTTT
TRBV6-2/TRBV6-3	15	TRBJ1-5	.	.	CASKKIGPINQPQHF	TGTGCCAGCAAGAAAATCGGGCCGATCAATCAGCCCCAGCATTTT
TRBV12-3/TRBV12-4	13	TRBJ2-7	.	many	CASTPRRGHEQYF	TGTGCCAGCACCCCCAGGAGGGGACACGAGCAGTACTTC
TRBV12-3/TRBV12-4	12	TRBJ1-1	TRBD1	many	CASSRGQVLAFF	TGTGCCAGCAGCCGGGGACAGGTTTTGGCTTTCTTT
TRBV5-1	14	TRBJ1-5	.	.	CASSSDPGQGPQHF	TGCGCCAGCAGCTCAGATCCGGGCCAGGGGCCCCAGCATTTT
TRBV12-5	11	TRBJ1-1	.	few	CASAPNTEAFF	TGTGCTAGTGCCCCCAACACTGAAGCTTTCTTT
TRBV6-1	13	TRBJ1-2	.	few	CASSEAEIYGYTF	TGTGCCAGCAGTGAAGCCGAGATCTATGGCTACACCTTC
TRBV20-1	13	TRBJ2-5	.	many	CSGYFPGSETQYF	TGCAGTGGTTACTTCCCCGGTAGCGAGACCCAGTACTTC
TRBV7-9	17	TRBJ1-6	.	few	CASSWETGAKAGSPLHF	TGTGCCAGCAGTTGGGAGACAGGCGCCAAGGCAGGTTCACCCCTCCACTTT
TRBV6-1	14	TRBJ1-1	.	many	CASTWAGANTEAFF	TGTGCCAGCACCTGGGCGGGGGCAAACACTGAAGCTTTCTTT
TRBV6-5	16	TRBJ1-6	.	.	CASSYLSSSYNSPLHF	TGTGCCAGCAGTTACCTTTCGAGCTCCTATAATTCACCCCTCCACTTT
TRBV19	13	TRBJ1-1	.	many	CASTTRGNTEAFF	TGTGCCAGTACTACCAGGGGGAACACTGAAGCTTTCTTT
TRBV7-9	15	TRBJ1-2	TRBD1	many	CASGSGDSDRYGYTF	TGTGCCAGCGGAAGTGGGGACAGTGACCGCTATGGCTACACCTTC
TRBV7-8	18	TRBJ1-5	.	few	CASSTLYWRESSNQPQHF	TGTGCCAGCAGCACACTCTATTGGAGGGAGAGTAGCAATCAGCCCCAGCATTTT
TRBV30	15	TRBJ2-3	TRBD1	.	CAWSVGQGGGDTQYF	TGTGCCTGGAGTGTCGGACAGGGAGGTGGAGATACGCAGTATTTT
TRBV30	20	TRBJ2-4	TRBD1	.	CAWSAHRSGGAGGAKNIQYF	TGTGCCTGGAGTGCCCACCGCTCAGGGGGCGCTGGAGGAGCCAAAAACATTCAGTACTTC
TRBV6-2/TRBV6-3	16	TRBJ2-7	TRBD1	.	CASSSWTGVILYDQYF	TGTGCCAGCAGTTCGTGGACAGGGGTCATCCTTTACGATCAGTACTTC
TRBV2	14	TRBJ2-2	.	.	CASRWDQNTGELCF	TGTGCCAGCAGATGGGACCAGAACACCGGGGAGCTGTGTTTT
TRBV20-1	15	TRBJ2-5	.	many	CSARAGESVSETQYF	TGCAGTGCTAGAGCAGGGGAATCAGTTTCAGAGACCCAGTACTTC
TRBV28	12	TRBJ2-5	.	.	CASSLVNGAQYF	TGTGCCAGCAGTTTGGTCAACGGGGCCCAGTACTTC
TRBV12-3/TRBV12-4	13	TRBJ1-2	.	once	CASRPAGNYGYTF	TGTGCCAGCAGACCTGCAGGCAACTATGGCTACACCTTC
TRBV6-2/TRBV6-3	17	TRBJ1-1	.	few	CASSYSGGRGMNTEAFF	TGTGCCAGCAGTTACTCTGGTGGCAGGGGTATGAACACTGAAGCTTTCTTT
TRBV6-2/TRBV6-3	15	TRBJ2-7	TRBD1	many	CASIMDWTGAYEQYF	TGTGCCAGCATTATGGATTGGACAGGGGCCTACGAGCAGTACTTC
TRBV20-1	15	TRBJ2-7	TRBD2	many	CSARGFAGGPGEQYF	TGCAGTGCTAGAGGATTTGCGGGAGGGCCGGGCGAGCAGTACTTC
TRBV28	13	TRBJ1-6	.	.	CASSPTENSPLHF	TGTGCCAGCAGTCCAACAGAGAACTCACCCCTCCACTTT
TRBV11-3	16	TRBJ2-5	TRBD1	.	CASSLGITGAAETQYF	TGTGCCAGCAGCCTAGGAATTACAGGGGCGGCAGAGACCCAGTACTTC
TRBV11-3	19	TRBJ1-1	TRBD1	many	CASSFSIRLSRTGGYEAFF	TGTGCCAGCAGCTTTTCAATTCGACTCTCTCGGACAGGCGGATATGAAGCTTTCTTT
TRBV12-3/TRBV12-4	16	TRBJ2-2	.	.	CASSLALLGPTGELFF	TGTGCCAGCAGTTTAGCGCTACTGGGGCCCACCGGGGAGCTGTTTTTT
TRBV20-1	12	TRBJ2-7	.	many	CSASNQGSEQYF	TGCAGTGCTAGTAATCAGGGGTCCGAGCAGTACTTC
TRBV7-6	12	TRBJ1-6	.	many	CASSLNGSPLHF	TGTGCCAGCAGCTTAAACGGTTCACCCCTCCACTTT
TRBV27	17	TRBJ1-1	TRBD1	.	CASSLYRTGDLDTEAFF	TGTGCCAGCAGTTTATATAGGACAGGGGACTTAGACACTGAAGCTTTCTTT
TRBV6-2/TRBV6-3	17	TRBJ2-7	TRBD1	many	CASSYQLDRGGSDEQYF	TGTGCCAGCAGTTACCAGCTCGACAGGGGAGGTAGTGACGAGCAGTACTTC
TRBV27	14	TRBJ1-5	.	few	CASSPAGVEQPQHF	TGTGCCAGCAGTCCGGCAGGGGTTGAACAGCCCCAGCATTTT
TRBV30	14	TRBJ2-5	TRBD2	many	CAWSVMAGEETQYF	TGTGCCTGGAGTGTAATGGCGGGAGAAGAGACCCAGTACTTC
TRBV20-1	11	TRBJ2-7	TRBD1	few	CSAQGVYEQYF	TGCAGCGCTCAGGGGGTGTACGAGCAGTACTTC